This TCR beta chain was obtained from a study of CD8 T cells in Susac syndrome. Roughly 0.45 to 1 ug RNA was reverse transcribed with random hexamers. TCR beta CDR3 was amplified by immunoSEQ multiplex PCR. This amplification extended across 54 Vbeta and 13 Jbeta segments. MiXCR was run by TCRdb on the immunoSEQ multiplex PCR reads, yielding one entry per CDR3 protein. The table shows 250,000 to 300,000 distinct CDR3 sequences, with 70% to 90% occurring only once. Sequencing of TCR beta was undertaken in CD8+ and CD4+ T cells derived from blood. Those who served as multiple sclerosis controls were treatment-naive patients with stable or active relapsing-remitting disease. The TEMRA cells underwent FACS enrichment, while the CD8+ and CD4+ T cells underwent negative isolation. The CDR3 runs to 13 residues. Germline CDR1 reads MNHEY; CDR2 reads SVGEGT. With 4 bases clipped from V and 5 bases from J, the junction kept 3 bases outside the gene matches.

V is TRBV6-2 or TRBV6-3 and J is TRBJ2-3; 7 bases are a match to TRBD1. The source is a human donor with multiple sclerosis. Sequenced: CD8+ T cells from PBMCs. CDR3 sequence (DNA): TGTGCCAGCAGTTTGACAGGGAGAGATACGCAGTATTTT. Residues: CASSLTGRDTQYF.